This is a list of T cell receptor beta chains from one sample in a study of cytomegalovirus exposure and HLA in healthy donors. Sequenced by immunoSEQ multiplex PCR; TCRdb stores in-frame clones only, minus some. This sample has under 350,000 clones, with around 85% found just once. Sequencing input: PBMCs. The source is a woman aged 18 to 35 in good health and CMV-seronegative. CDR3s include the opening cysteine and the closing phenylalanine or tryptophan. The order of the fields is D gene, V gene, J gene, clone size, CDR3 DNA, CDR3 protein. D genes are given only for firm matches. Clone size is not always given. Where it is, it says once, few, many or a class for expanded clones.

TRBD2,TRBV5-6,TRBJ2-1,.,TGTGCCAGCAGCTTGGATAGCGGGGTCTACAATGAGCAGTTCTTC,CASSLDSGVYNEQFF
TRBD1,TRBV2,TRBJ1-5,.,TGTGCCAGCCTGGAACAGGGGAATCAGCCCCAGCATTTT,CASLEQGNQPQHF
.,TRBV27,TRBJ2-6,once,TGTGCCAGCAGTCGAACGGGGATCAAAACAGGGAGCTCTGGGGCCAACGTCCTGACTTTC,CASSRTGIKTGSSGANVLTF
TRBD1,TRBV4-2,TRBJ1-2,few,TGTGCCAGCAGCCAAGCTGCAGGGACAGGCGGCTACACCTTC,CASSQAAGTGGYTF
TRBD1,TRBV23-1,TRBJ2-1,.,TGCGCCAGCAGTCGGCAGGGGGTCGGCAATGAGCAGTTCTTC,CASSRQGVGNEQFF
.,TRBV19,TRBJ1-2,.,TGTGCCAGTAGGAGAGGTGGGACTGAGGCCAGGGGCTACACCTTC,CASRRGGTEARGYTF
.,TRBV5-1,TRBJ1-2,.,TGCGCCAGCAGTGAGGCAAACTATGGCTACACCTTC,CASSEANYGYTF
.,TRBV11-2,TRBJ1-5,.,TGTGCCAGCAGCTCTCCCAATCAGCCCCAGCATTTT,CASSSPNQPQHF
.,TRBV2,TRBJ1-3,.,TGTGCCAGCAGTGGAATCCTTAGGGGAGGACGCGGAAACACCATATATTTT,CASSGILRGGRGNTIYF
TRBD2,TRBV5-1,TRBJ2-7,.,TGCGCCAGCAGCTCTAGACTAGCGGGCTACTACGAGCAGTACTTC,CASSSRLAGYYEQYF
TRBD2,TRBV28,TRBJ2-5,.,TGTGCCAGCAGTTTATGGGGAGGGCAAGAGACCCAGTACTTC,CASSLWGGQETQYF
.,TRBV7-8,TRBJ2-7,.,TGTGCCAGCAGCTTACCCGACGGGAACTACGAGCAGTACTTC,CASSLPDGNYEQYF
TRBD2,TRBV7-8,TRBJ2-7,.,TGTGCCAGCAGCTGGACTAGCGGGAGGATCTACGAGCAGTACTTC,CASSWTSGRIYEQYF
.,TRBV29-1,TRBJ2-5,.,TGCAGCGTTGATATTCAGGGTGGGGAAGAGACCCAGTACTTC,CSVDIQGGEETQYF
TRBD2,TRBV7-6,TRBJ2-1,.,TGTGCCAGCAGCGAGACTAGCGGGGGGGGTATCTCCTACAATGAGCAGTTCTTC,CASSETSGGGISYNEQFF
TRBD2,TRBV5-1,TRBJ2-3,.,TGCGCCAGCAGCTTGAAGGGACTAGGCACAGATACGCAGTATTTT,CASSLKGLGTDTQYF
TRBD2,TRBV9,TRBJ2-1,once,TGTGCCAGCAGCCGAACTAGCGGGAGGGGTGAGCAGTTCTTC,CASSRTSGRGEQFF
TRBD1,TRBV2,TRBJ1-6,.,TGTGCCAGCACACCGGGACAGTCTAATTCACCCCTCCACTTT,CASTPGQSNSPLHF
.,TRBV6-5,TRBJ1-2,.,TGTGCCAGCAGTTACCGCCAGGGCTATGGCTACACCTTC,CASSYRQGYGYTF
.,TRBV7-6,TRBJ2-7,once,TGTGCCAGCAGCTTAGCGTGGCAGGGGACCTACGAGCAGTACTTC,CASSLAWQGTYEQYF
.,TRBV18,TRBJ2-1,.,TGTGCCAGCTCGCTCGACAGGATCAATGAGCAGTTCTTC,CASSLDRINEQFF
.,TRBV28,TRBJ1-2,.,TGTGCCAGCAGTCCCGGGAGCTATGGCTACACCTTC,CASSPGSYGYTF
.,TRBV7-2,TRBJ1-4,.,TGTGCCAGCAGCCCCGGTGCAACTAATGAAAAACTGTTTTTT,CASSPGATNEKLFF
TRBD1,TRBV5-4,TRBJ1-1,.,TGTGCCAGCAGTGGACAGGGTTCGGACACTGAAGCTTTCTTT,CASSGQGSDTEAFF
TRBD2,TRBV27,TRBJ2-7,.,TGTGCCAGCAGTTCCCCCGGGGAGGGTCGGGACGAGCAGTACTTC,CASSSPGEGRDEQYF
TRBD2,TRBV30,TRBJ2-3,.,TGTGCCTGGGATACTAGCGGGGGGGTAAATACGCAGTATTTT,CAWDTSGGVNTQYF
.,TRBV2,TRBJ1-1,.,TGTGCCAGCAGTGAGGATACCTTGGGGAGGGGAGGCACTGAAGCTTTCTTT,CASSEDTLGRGGTEAFF
TRBD1,TRBV7-9,TRBJ2-5,.,TGTGCCAGCAGCAAGGGGACAGTTGGGTTGGAGACCCAGTACTTC,CASSKGTVGLETQYF
TRBD1,TRBV7-9,TRBJ2-7,.,TGTGCCAGCAGACTACCGGGACAGAGCTCCTACGAGCAGTACTTC,CASRLPGQSSYEQYF
.,TRBV27,TRBJ2-2,.,TGTGCCAGCCTCTTCTTGAACACCGGGGAGCTGTTTTTT,CASLFLNTGELFF
.,TRBV10-3,TRBJ2-7,.,TGTGCCATCAGTGTGGCCCAGGGTAGCGAGCAGTACTTC,CAISVAQGSEQYF
.,TRBV28,TRBJ1-1,few,TGTGCCAGCAGTCTCACCCGGTGGCGGCTTGAAGCTTTCTTT,CASSLTRWRLEAFF
TRBD2,TRBV4-2,TRBJ2-3,.,TGTGCCAGCAGCCAAGATCCAGGACGGGGGGGCACAGATACGCAGTATTTT,CASSQDPGRGGTDTQYF
.,TRBV5-1,TRBJ1-1,.,TGCGCCAGCAGAGGGACTCCGGGCGTGGTGAACACTGAAGCTTTCTTT,CASRGTPGVVNTEAFF
TRBD1,TRBV9,TRBJ1-4,.,TGTGCCAGCAGTGCGGACAGGGGTAGTGAAAAACTGTTTTTT,CASSADRGSEKLFF
.,TRBV11-3,TRBJ2-2,.,TGTGCCAGCAGCTTAGACACAGGGAACGGGTGGGAGCTGTTTTTT,CASSLDTGNGWELFF
.,TRBV5-4,TRBJ1-1,.,TGTGCCAGCACCCGGGACGCCGGGGGGGCCACTGAAGCTTTCTTT,CASTRDAGGATEAFF
.,TRBV30,TRBJ2-7,.,TGTGCCTGGAGTCCACTACCGCGCTACGAGCAGTACTTC,CAWSPLPRYEQYF
TRBD1,TRBV7-6,TRBJ2-5,.,TGTGCCAGCCGATTACGAATCAGGGGGCGCGGGGAGACCCAGTACTTC,CASRLRIRGRGETQYF
TRBD2,TRBV11-1,TRBJ2-1,.,TGTGCCAGCAGCAGTAGAATAGCGGGAAATGAGCAGTTCTTC,CASSSRIAGNEQFF
TRBD1,TRBV13,TRBJ2-2,.,TGTGCCAGCAGCCACAGGACAGGGGGAAGAACCGGGGAGCTGTTTTTT,CASSHRTGGRTGELFF
.,TRBV29-1,TRBJ2-3,.,TGCAGCGTTGATCTAGTTTACTCAGATACGCAGTATTTT,CSVDLVYSDTQYF
TRBD1,TRBV5-1,TRBJ1-5,.,TGCGCCAGCAGCTTGGGGGACAGAAATCAGCCCCAGCATTTT,CASSLGDRNQPQHF
TRBD1,TRBV6-5,TRBJ1-3,.,TGTGCCAGCTGCCCGACAGGGACTGGAAACACCATATATTTT,CASCPTGTGNTIYF
.,TRBV9,TRBJ2-6,.,TGTGCCAGCAGCGTAGTCGGACTCAGTGGTGGGGCCAACGTCCTGACTTTC,CASSVVGLSGGANVLTF
TRBD2,TRBV11-2,TRBJ2-3,.,TGTGCCAGCAGCTTAGGGGAAGGCGGGGGAACTACGCAGTATTTT,CASSLGEGGGTTQYF
TRBD1,TRBV27,TRBJ2-2,.,TGTGCCAGCACCCGAAGAGGCAGGGGGCAAGGAGTGGGGGAGCTGTTTTTT,CASTRRGRGQGVGELFF
.,TRBV4-1,TRBJ1-5,.,TGCGCCAGCAGCCAGCTCGGTCAGCCCCAGCATTTT,CASSQLGQPQHF
.,TRBV10-2,TRBJ2-7,.,TGCGCCAGCAGTCCTGGGGGGTCCCCCTACGAGCAGTACTTC,CASSPGGSPYEQYF
TRBD1,TRBV30,TRBJ2-1,.,TGTGCCTGGAGTCCCGGGACAGGGGCGCGGAATGAGCAGTTCTTC,CAWSPGTGARNEQFF
.,TRBV5-1,TRBJ2-1,.,TGCGCCAGCAGCCCGAATCCGACTAAGTCCCCTCGGAATGAGCAGTTCTTC,CASSPNPTKSPRNEQFF
TRBD1,TRBV5-1,TRBJ2-2,.,TGCGCCAGCAGCTTGGGACAGGGGGCGGTTACCGGGGAGCTGTTTTTT,CASSLGQGAVTGELFF
.,TRBV27,TRBJ1-4,.,TGTGCCAGCAGTTTAATCCCAGGTACCCGAAAACTGTTTTTT,CASSLIPGTRKLFF
TRBD1,TRBV4-1,TRBJ1-3,.,TGCGCCAGCAGCGGGGACAGGAGAAACACCATATATTTT,CASSGDRRNTIYF
.,TRBV13,TRBJ2-3,.,TGTGCCAGCGCAATAATCCGGGACTCCAGAGATACGCAGTATTTT,CASAIIRDSRDTQYF